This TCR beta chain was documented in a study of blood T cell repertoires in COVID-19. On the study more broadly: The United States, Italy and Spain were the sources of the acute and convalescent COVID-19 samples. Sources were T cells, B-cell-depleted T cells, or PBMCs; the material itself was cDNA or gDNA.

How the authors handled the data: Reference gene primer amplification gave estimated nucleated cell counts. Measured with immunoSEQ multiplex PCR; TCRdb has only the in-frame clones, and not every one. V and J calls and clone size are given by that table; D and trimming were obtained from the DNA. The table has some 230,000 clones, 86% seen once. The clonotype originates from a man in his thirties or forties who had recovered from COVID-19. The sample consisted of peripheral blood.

The CDR3, as DNA: TGTGCCAGCAGTTACCGCGGGTTCGCCCAAGAGACCCAGTACTTC. This codes for CASSYRGFAQETQYF. This chain links TRBV6-5 with TRBJ2-5; perhaps TRBD2 as D (5 bases). The germline V gene encodes CDR1 MNHEY and CDR2 SVGAGI. Trimming cost V 2 bases and J 1 base, with 11 bases left between them. This CDR3 has 15 residues.